Sequencing of this TCR beta chain was carried out in a study of T cell responses to AZD1222 COVID-19 vaccine. Study summary: It was second doses at about 4 or about 12 weeks that were pooled.

The germline CDR1 and CDR2 sequences are SGHDN and FVKESK. This CDR3 has 21 residues. Trimming took off 0 bases at V and 1 base at J, with 25 bases between the two ends. Clones were sequenced by immunoSEQ multiplex PCR, and TCRdb holds only the in-frame ones, with some missing. The table includes 95,000 to 150,000 clones, roughly 87% detected once. The TCR was taken from an adult in good health. The input for sequencing was peripheral blood, taken on day 0 of AZD1222 vaccination. The chain joins TRBV14 to TRBJ1-5; a possible D gene is TRBD1 (5 bases). The CDR3 DNA sequence: TGTGCCAGCAGCCAAGATCTTCGTCAGGGAAGGCCCAGACTAAGCAATCAGCCCCAGCATTTT. Translation: CASSQDLRQGRPRLSNQPQHF.